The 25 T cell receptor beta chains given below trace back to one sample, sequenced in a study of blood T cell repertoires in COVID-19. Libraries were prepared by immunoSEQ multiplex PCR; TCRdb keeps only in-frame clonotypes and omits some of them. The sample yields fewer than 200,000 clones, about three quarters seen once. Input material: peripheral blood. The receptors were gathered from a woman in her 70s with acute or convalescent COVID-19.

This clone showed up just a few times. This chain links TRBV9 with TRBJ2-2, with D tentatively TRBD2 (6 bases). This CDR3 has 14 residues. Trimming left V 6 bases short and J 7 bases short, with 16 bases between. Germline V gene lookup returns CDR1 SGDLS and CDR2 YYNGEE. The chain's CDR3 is CASTPRGGDGELFF. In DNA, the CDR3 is TGTGCCAGCACCCCAAGGGGAGGCGACGGGGAGCTGTTTTTT.

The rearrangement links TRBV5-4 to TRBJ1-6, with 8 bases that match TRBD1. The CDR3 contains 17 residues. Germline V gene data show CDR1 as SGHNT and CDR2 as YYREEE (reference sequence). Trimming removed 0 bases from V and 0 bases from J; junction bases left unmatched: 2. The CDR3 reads CASSLDTGGSYNSPLHF. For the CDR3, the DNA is TGTGCCAGCAGCTTGGATACAGGGGGCTCCTATAATTCACCCCTCCACTTT.

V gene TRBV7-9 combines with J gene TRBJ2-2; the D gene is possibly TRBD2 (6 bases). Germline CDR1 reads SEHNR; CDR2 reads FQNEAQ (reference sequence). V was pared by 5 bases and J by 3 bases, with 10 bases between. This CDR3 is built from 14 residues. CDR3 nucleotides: TGTGCCAGCAGCCAGCGGGTGGACACCGGGGAGCTGTTTTTT. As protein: CASSQRVDTGELFF.

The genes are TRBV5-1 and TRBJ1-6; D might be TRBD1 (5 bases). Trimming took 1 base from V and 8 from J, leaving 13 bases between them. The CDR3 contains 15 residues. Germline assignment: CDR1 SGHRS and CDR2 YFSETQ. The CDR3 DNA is TGCGCCAGCAGCTTGCTTTCCAGGGCGGATTCACCCCTCCACTTT. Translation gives CASSLLSRADSPLHF.

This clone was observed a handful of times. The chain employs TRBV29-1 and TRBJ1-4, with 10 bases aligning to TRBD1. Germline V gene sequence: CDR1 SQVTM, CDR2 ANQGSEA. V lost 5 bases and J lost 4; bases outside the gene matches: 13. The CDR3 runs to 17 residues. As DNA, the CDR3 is TGCAGCGTTCCCTTTCTGGACAGGGGGGGTTATAATGAAAAACTGTTTTTT. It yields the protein CSVPFLDRGGYNEKLFF.

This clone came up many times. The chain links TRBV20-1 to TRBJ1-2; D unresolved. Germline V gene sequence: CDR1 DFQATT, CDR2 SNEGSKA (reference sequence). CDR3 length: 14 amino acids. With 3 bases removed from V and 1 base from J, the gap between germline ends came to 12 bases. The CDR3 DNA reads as TGCAGTGCTAGTGTGCCCCAGATTAACTATGGCTACACCTTC. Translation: CSASVPQINYGYTF.

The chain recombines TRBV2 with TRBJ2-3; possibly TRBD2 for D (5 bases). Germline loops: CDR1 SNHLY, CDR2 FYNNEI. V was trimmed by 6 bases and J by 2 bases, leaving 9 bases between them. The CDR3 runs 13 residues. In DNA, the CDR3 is TGTGCCAGCAGACGGACTTCCACAGATACGCAGTATTTT. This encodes CASRRTSTDTQYF. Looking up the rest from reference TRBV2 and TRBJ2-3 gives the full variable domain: EPEVTQTPSHQVTQMGQEVILRCVPISNHLYFYWYRQILGQKVEFLVSFYNNEISEKSEIFDDQFSVERPDGSNFTLKIRSTKLEDSAMYFCASRRTSTDTQYFGPGTRLTVL.

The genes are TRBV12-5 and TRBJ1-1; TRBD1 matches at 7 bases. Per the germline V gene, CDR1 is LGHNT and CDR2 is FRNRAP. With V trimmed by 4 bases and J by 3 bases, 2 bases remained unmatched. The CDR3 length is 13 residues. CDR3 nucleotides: TGTGCTAGTGGTTCCAGGGGGTACACTGAAGCTTTCTTT. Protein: CASGSRGYTEAFF.

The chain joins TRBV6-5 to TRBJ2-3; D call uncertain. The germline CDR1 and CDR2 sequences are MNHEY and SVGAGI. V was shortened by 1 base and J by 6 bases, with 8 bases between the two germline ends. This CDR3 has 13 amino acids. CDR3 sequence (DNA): TGTGCCAGCAGTTACTGGCTCGCTGATACGCAGTATTTT. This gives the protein CASSYWLADTQYF.

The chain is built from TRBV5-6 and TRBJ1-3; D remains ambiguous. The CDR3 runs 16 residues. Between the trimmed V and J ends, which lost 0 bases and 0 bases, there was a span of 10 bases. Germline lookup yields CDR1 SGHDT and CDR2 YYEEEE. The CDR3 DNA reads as TGTGCCAGCAGCTTGGCCGCGGTAAACTCTGGAAACACCATATATTTT. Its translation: CASSLAAVNSGNTIYF.

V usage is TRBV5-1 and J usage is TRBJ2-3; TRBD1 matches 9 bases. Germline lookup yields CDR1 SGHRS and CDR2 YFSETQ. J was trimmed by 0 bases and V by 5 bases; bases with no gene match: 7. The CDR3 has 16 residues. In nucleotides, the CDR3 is TGCGCCAGCAGTCGGGACAGGGCTGGAAGCACAGATACGCAGTATTTT. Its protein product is CASSRDRAGSTDTQYF. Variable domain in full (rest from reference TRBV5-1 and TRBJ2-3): KAGVTQTPRYLIKTRGQQVTLSCSPISGHRSVSWYQQTPGQGLQFLFEYFSETQRNKGNFPGRFSGRQFSNSRSEMNVSTLELGDSALYLCASSRDRAGSTDTQYFGPGTRLTVL.

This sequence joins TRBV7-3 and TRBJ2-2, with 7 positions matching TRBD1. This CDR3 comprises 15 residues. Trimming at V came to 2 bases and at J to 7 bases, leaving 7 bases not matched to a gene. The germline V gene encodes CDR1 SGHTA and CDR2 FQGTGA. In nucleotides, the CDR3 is TGTGCCAGCAGCTTAGGTGGGACAGTGATCGGGGAGCTGTTTTTT. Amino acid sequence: CASSLGGTVIGELFF. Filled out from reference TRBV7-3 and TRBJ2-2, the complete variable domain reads GAGVSQTPSNKVTEKGKYVELRCDPISGHTALYWYRQSLGQGPEFLIYFQGTGAADDSGLPNDRFFAVRPEGSVSTLKIQRTERGDSAVYLCASSLGGTVIGELFFGEGSRLTVL.

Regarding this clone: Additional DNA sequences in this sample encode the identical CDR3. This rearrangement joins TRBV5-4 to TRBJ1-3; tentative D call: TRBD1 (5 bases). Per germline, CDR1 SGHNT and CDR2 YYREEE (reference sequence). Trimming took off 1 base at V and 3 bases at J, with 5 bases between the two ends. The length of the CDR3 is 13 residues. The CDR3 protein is CASSLTGGNTIYF. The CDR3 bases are TGTGCCAGCAGCTTGACAGGTGGAAACACCATATATTTT.

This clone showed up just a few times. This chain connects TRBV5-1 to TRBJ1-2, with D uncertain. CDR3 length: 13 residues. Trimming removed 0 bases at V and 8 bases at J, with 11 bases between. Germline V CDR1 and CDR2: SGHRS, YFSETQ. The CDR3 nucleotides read TGCGCCAGCAGCTTGGCCGTGGATAGCGGCTACACCTTC. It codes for CASSLAVDSGYTF.

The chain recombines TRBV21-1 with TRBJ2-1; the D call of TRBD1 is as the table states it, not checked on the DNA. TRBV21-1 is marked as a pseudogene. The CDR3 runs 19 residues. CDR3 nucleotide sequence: TGTGCCAGCAGCCCCCTCCGGGACAGCCGCATAAACTCCTACAATGAGCAGTTCTTC. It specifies CASSPLRDSRINSYNEQFF.

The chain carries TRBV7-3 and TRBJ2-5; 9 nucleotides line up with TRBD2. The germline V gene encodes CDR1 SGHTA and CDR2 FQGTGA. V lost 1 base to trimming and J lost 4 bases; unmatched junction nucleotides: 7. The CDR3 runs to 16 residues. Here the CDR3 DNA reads TGTGCCAGCAGCTTAAGTAGATCTAGCGGGACAGAGACCCAGTACTTC. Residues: CASSLSRSSGTETQYF.

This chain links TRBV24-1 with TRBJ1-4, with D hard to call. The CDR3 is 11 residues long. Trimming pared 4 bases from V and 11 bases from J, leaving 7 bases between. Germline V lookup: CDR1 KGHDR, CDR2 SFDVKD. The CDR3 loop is CATSDRSKLFF. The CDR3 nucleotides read TGTGCCACCAGTGACCGGAGTAAACTGTTTTTT.

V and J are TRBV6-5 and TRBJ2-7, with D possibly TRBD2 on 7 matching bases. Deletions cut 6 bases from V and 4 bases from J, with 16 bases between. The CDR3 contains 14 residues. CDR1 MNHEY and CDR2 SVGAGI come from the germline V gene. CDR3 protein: CASSLGGGRYEQYF. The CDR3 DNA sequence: TGTGCCAGCAGCCTGGGAGGGGGTAGATACGAGCAGTACTTC.

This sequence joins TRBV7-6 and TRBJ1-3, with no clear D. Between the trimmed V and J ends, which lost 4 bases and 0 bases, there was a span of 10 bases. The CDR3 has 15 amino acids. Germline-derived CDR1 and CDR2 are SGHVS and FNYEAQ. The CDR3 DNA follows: TGTGCCAGCAGCTCAGGCCTGAGCTCTGGAAACACCATATATTTT. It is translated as CASSSGLSSGNTIYF.

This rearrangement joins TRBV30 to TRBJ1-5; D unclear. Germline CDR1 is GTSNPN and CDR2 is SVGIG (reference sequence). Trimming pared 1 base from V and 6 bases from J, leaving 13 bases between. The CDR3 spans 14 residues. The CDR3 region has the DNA TGTGCCTGGAGTGCCGGTGTGGGCCGTCAGCCCCAGCATTTT. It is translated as CAWSAGVGRQPQHF.

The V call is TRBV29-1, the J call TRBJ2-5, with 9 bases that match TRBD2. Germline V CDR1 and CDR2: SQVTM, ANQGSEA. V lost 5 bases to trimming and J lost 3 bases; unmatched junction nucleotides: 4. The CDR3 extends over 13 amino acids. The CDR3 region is CSVLTSGKETQYF. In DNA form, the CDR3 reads TGCAGCGTTCTGACTAGCGGAAAAGAGACCCAGTACTTC.

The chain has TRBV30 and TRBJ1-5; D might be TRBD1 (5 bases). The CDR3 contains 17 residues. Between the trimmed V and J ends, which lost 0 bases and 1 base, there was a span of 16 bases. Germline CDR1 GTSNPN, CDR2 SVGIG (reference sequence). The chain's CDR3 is CAWSVGRVGGSNQPQHF. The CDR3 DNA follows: TGTGCCTGGAGTGTCGGACGCGTTGGGGGGAGCAATCAGCCCCAGCATTTT.

For the CDR3, the DNA is TGTGCCAGTAGTTTGGGGGCGGGAGAGGGGACCGGGGAGCTGTTTTTT. It is translated as CASSLGAGEGTGELFF. This chain joins TRBV19 and TRBJ2-2, with D tentatively TRBD2 (7 bases). V lost 5 bases and J lost 5, with 18 bases in between. The germline V gene has CDR1 LNHDA and CDR2 SQIVND (reference sequence). The CDR3 covers 16 residues.

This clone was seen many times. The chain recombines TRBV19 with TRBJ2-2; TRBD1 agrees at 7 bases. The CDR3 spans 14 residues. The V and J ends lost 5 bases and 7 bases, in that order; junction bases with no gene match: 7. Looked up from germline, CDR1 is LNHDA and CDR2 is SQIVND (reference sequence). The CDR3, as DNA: TGTGCCAGTAGTTTCCGGGACAGATACGGGGAGCTGTTTTTT. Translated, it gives CASSFRDRYGELFF.

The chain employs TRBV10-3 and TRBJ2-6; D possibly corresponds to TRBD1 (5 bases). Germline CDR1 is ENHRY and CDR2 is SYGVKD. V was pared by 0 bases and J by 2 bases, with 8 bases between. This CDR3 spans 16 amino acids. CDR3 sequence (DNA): TGTGCCATCAGTGAGTCCACAGGCGCTGGGGCCAACGTCCTGACTTTC. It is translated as CAISESTGAGANVLTF.